This entry concerns a single T cell receptor (beta chain). Its antigen remains unidentified. This specimen belongs to a study of spatial heterogeneity in lung cancer. On the study more broadly: Compared with alpha-chain sequences, beta-chain sequences were consistently detected in greater numbers. Study results and caveats: Blood contained ubiquitous expanded tumor TCRs more at resection than at follow-up.

One entry per CDR3 protein results from TCRdb running MiXCR on the 5' RACE reads. The repertoire holds 39,000 or so distinct CDR3 sequences, with 6.5% to 9.5% as singletons. Germline V gives CDR1 LNHDA, CDR2 SQIVND (reference sequence). The CDR3 is made up of 15 amino acids. The V gene lost 5 bases and the J gene lost 0 bases, with 11 bases spanning the gap. Stated time point: sample taken at primary tumor resection. The sequenced material consisted of unsorted whole RNA from tumor, nontumor lung or frozen PBMC. This sequence originates from a male donor with early-stage non-small cell lung cancer. This specimen was PBMCs, taken at surgery. The chain has TRBV19 and TRBJ2-1, with D unclear. The CDR3 reads CASSADAGSYNEQFF. The CDR3 DNA reads as TGTGCCAGTAGTGCCGACGCCGGCTCCTACAATGAGCAGTTCTTC.